What follows describes a single TCR beta chain. Between the trimmed V and J ends, which lost 5 bases and 1 base, there was a span of 11 bases. Germline V lookup: CDR1 MNHEY, CDR2 SMNVEV (reference sequence). This CDR3 region has 14 residues. The entry originates in a study of T cell changes during pregnancy in multiple sclerosis. Produced via immunoSEQ multiplex PCR; TCRdb's table is partial and in-frame only. This table has approximately 48,000 clones, roughly 90% appearing once. The chain combines TRBV27 with TRBJ1-1; possible D gene TRBD1, 5 bases. The sample consisted of CD8+ T cells from peripheral blood mononuclear cells, taken before pregnancy. This receptor was taken from a female donor with multiple sclerosis, enrolled in a pregnancy study. CDR3 coding DNA: TGTGCCAGCAGTATCACTCAGGGGAACACTGAAGCTTTCTTT. Its translation is CASSITQGNTEAFF.